This T cell receptor (beta chain) was found in a study of cytomegalovirus exposure and HLA in healthy donors. Points on this clone: Its antigen is not known.

V dropped 2 bases and J dropped 4; count of bases not matched to a gene: 8. The germline V gene has CDR1 SGHNT and CDR2 YYREEE (reference sequence). This CDR3 contains 16 residues. Study-wide points: The TCR clusters that emerged in the first cohort tended, a later analysis found, to co-occur in the 120 or so validation repertoires. TCR beta chains numbering some 150 were designated cytomegalovirus-associated. Per published reports, the classifier diagnosed cytomegalovirus status with high specificity and sensitivity.

The method was immunoSEQ multiplex PCR; TCRdb's version includes in-frame clones alone and lacks a portion of them. The sample has some 45,000 clones, around 94% seen once. Input material: PBMCs. The chain uses TRBV5-4 and TRBJ2-7; the match to TRBD1 covers 11 bases. The source is a woman between 18 and 29 years old in good health and CMV-seropositive. The CDR3 nucleotides read TGTGCCAGCAGCTTTAAGGGGACAGGGGGAATTTACGAGCAGTACTTC. The encoded protein is CASSFKGTGGIYEQYF.